The present T cell receptor beta chain was sequenced within a study of human T cells and chemical hapten exposure. As for the study in general: Patch tests put 0.01% DPC on the upper back, and the results were checked at 6 days.

TCRdb itself ran the RACE reads through MiXCR, one entry per CDR3 protein. The data show 75,000 to 95,000 distinct CDR3 sequences, 11% seen once. The time point here: patch test 2, 6 weeks after DPC sensitization. Treatment described: therapeutic diphenylcyclopropenone sensitization with weekly scalp DPC. This clonotype came up many times. Its antigen is not known. Findings of the study overall: Patch test score was positively correlated with the counts of TCRs that had expanded at PT1. Expanded TCRs produced significantly more large CDR3 similarity clusters than controls did.

This CDR3 is built from 13 residues. V lost 3 bases, J lost 8 bases, and 13 bases lay in between. Per germline, CDR1 KGHSH and CDR2 LQKENI. This clonotype was obtained from a man between 40 and 49 years old with alopecia areata. Some clones in this sample may be carry-over from other donors' samples. This sample comprised whole blood, obtained in connection with sensitization to the hapten diphenylcyclopropenone (DPC). The chain couples TRBV18 to TRBJ1-1, with D possibly being TRBD1 (6 bases). The DNA for the CDR3 is TGTGCCAGCTCACCCGATGTGGGGGCGGAAGCTTTCTTT. It is translated as CASSPDVGAEAFF. The full variable domain, completed using reference TRBV18 and TRBJ1-1, is NAGVMQNPRHLVRRRGQEARLRCSPMKGHSHVYWYRQLPEEGLKFMVYLQKENIIDESGMPKERFSAEFPKEGPSILRIQQVVRGDSAAYFCASSPDVGAEAFFGQGTRLTVV.